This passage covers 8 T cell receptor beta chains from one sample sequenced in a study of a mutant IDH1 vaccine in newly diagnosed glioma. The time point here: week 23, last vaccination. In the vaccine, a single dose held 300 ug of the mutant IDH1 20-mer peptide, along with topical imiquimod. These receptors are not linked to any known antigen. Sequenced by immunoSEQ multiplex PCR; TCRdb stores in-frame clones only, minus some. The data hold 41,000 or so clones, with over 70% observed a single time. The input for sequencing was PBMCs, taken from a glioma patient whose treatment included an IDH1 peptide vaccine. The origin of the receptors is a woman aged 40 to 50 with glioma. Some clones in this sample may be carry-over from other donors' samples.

Here the CDR3 reads CASSPGGGPLETQYF. In nucleotides, the CDR3 is TGTGCCAGCAGCCCCGGGGGGGGACCCCTGGAGACCCAGTACTTC. The chain links TRBV11-3 to TRBJ2-5; 8 bases map to TRBD2. Germline trimming cut 5 bases from V and 5 bases from J; bases unmatched to any gene: 10. CDR3 length: 15 residues. Germline values: CDR1 SGHNT, CDR2 YENEEA.

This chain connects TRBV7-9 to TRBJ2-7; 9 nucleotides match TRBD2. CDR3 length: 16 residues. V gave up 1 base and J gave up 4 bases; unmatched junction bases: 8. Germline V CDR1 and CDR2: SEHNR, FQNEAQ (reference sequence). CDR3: CASSLDYSGRGYEQYF. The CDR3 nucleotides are TGTGCCAGCAGCTTAGATTATAGCGGGAGAGGGTACGAGCAGTACTTC.

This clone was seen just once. The CDR3 nucleotides read TGCAGCGTTGGGCCCGCGCCACAGGGCTACGAGCAGTACTTC. Its translation: CSVGPAPQGYEQYF. The chain links TRBV29-1 to TRBJ2-7, with D maybe TRBD1 (6 bases). The CDR3 length is 14 residues. V dropped 4 bases and J dropped 3 bases, with 16 bases sitting between them. The germline gives CDR1 SQVTM, CDR2 ANQGSEA.

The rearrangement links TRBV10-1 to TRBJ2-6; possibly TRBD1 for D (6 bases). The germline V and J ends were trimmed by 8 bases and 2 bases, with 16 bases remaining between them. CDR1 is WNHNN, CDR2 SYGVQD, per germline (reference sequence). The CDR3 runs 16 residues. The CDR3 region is CASVGQGKAGANVLTF. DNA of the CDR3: TGCGCCAGCGTCGGCCAGGGGAAGGCTGGGGCCAACGTCCTGACTTTC.

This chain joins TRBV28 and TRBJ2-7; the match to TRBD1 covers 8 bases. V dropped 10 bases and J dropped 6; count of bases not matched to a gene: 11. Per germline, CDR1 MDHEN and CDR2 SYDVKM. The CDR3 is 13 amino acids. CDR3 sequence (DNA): TGTGCCACTGTACGACAGGGGTTTGGCGAGCAGTACTTC. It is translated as CATVRQGFGEQYF.

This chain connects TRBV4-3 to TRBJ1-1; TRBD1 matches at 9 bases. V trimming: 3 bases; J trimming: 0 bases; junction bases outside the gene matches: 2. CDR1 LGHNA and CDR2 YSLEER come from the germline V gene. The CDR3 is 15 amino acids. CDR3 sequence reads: CASSHRTGVNTEAFF. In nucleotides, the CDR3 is TGCGCCAGCAGCCACCGGACAGGGGTGAACACTGAAGCTTTCTTT.

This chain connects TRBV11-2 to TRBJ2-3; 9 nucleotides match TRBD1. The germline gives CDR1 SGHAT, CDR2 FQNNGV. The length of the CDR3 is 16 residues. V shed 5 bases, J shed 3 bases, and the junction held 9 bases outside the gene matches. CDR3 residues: CASSGYRGRLTDTQYF. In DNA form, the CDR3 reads TGTGCCAGCAGCGGGTACAGGGGGCGTCTTACAGATACGCAGTATTTT.

The CDR3 sequence is CASSFTSSNTEAFF. Here the CDR3 DNA reads TGCGCCAGCAGCTTTACCAGTTCAAACACTGAAGCTTTCTTT. The chain employs TRBV5-1 and TRBJ1-1; D ambiguous. The CDR3 consists of 14 residues. Germline values: CDR1 SGHRS, CDR2 YFSETQ. V was pared by 2 bases and J by 2 bases, with 10 bases between.